The 17 T cell receptor beta chains below all came from one sample that was sequenced in a study of cytotoxic CD8 clonotypes in ibrutinib-treated CLL. The method was immunoSEQ multiplex PCR; TCRdb's version includes in-frame clones alone and lacks a portion of them. The table lists 200,000 or so clones, 79% of them singletons. Sequences were derived from PBMCs, sampled after 12 months of ibrutinib treatment. These TCRs come from a human donor with chronic lymphocytic leukemia.

The CDR3 loop is CASSEGVGQGTLYEQYF. In DNA form, the CDR3 reads TGTGCCAGCAGTGAAGGGGTGGGACAGGGAACTTTATACGAGCAGTACTTC. The chain recombines TRBV6-1 with TRBJ2-7; 9 positions match TRBD1. The J segment lost 4 bases and the V segment lost 1 base, leaving 11 bases of the junction unmatched. CDR3 length equals 17 residues. Per the germline V gene, CDR1 is MNHNS and CDR2 is SASEGT.

The chain joins TRBV7-8 to TRBJ1-2, with TRBD1 identical over 8 bases. CDR3 length equals 14 residues. In germline, CDR1 is SGHVS, CDR2 FQNEAQ. V shed 5 bases and J 4 bases; nucleotides not matched to a gene: 6. For the CDR3, the DNA is TGTGCCAGCAGCCCCCGGACAGGGTTCTATGGCTACACCTTC. It yields the protein CASSPRTGFYGYTF.

The rearrangement uses TRBV10-3 and TRBJ2-1; 7 bases match TRBD2. J gave up 8 bases and V 2 bases, and 9 bases lay outside the gene matches. This CDR3 contains 15 residues. Looked up from germline, CDR1 is ENHRY and CDR2 is SYGVKD. CDR3 in amino acids: CAISETGGSQYEQFF. CDR3 coding DNA: TGTGCCATCAGTGAGACTGGCGGGAGTCAGTATGAGCAGTTCTTC.

V usage is TRBV7-9 and J usage is TRBJ1-6, with 7 bases identical to TRBD1. The ends lost 2 bases at V and 8 bases at J; junction bases unmatched: 18. The CDR3 extends over 19 amino acids. CDR1 SEHNR and CDR2 FQNEAQ come from the germline V gene (reference sequence). Here the CDR3 DNA reads TGTGCCAGCAGCTTACGGAGGGGGGACAGAGGATTTGAGCATTCACCCCTCCACTTT. This sequence encodes CASSLRRGDRGFEHSPLHF.

The rearrangement uses TRBV2 and TRBJ2-2; D may be TRBD2 (6 bases). There are 17 residues in the CDR3. V lost 2 bases and J 2 bases, leaving 15 bases between the germline ends. Germline CDR1 is SNHLY and CDR2 is FYNNEI. DNA of the CDR3: TGTGCCAGCAGTGAATACGGGGGATCGATTAACACCGGGGAGCTGTTTTTT. Its translation is CASSEYGGSINTGELFF.

The chain joins TRBV4-1 to TRBJ2-7; D not resolved. Trimming shortened V by 1 base and J by 2 bases, and 9 bases separated the two germline ends. Germline lookup yields CDR1 MGHRA and CDR2 YSYEKL. The CDR3 length is 14 residues. The CDR3, as DNA: TGCGCCAGCAGCCAAGGTGCCAGCCCCTACGAGCAGTACTTC. Protein product: CASSQGASPYEQYF.

V is TRBV6-1 and J is TRBJ1-3; TRBD1 agrees at 8 bases. Looked up from germline, CDR1 is MNHNS and CDR2 is SASEGT. This CDR3 comprises 14 residues. With V trimmed by 6 bases and J by 4 bases, 5 bases remained unmatched. The CDR3 DNA sequence: TGTGCCAGCAGCCTAGGGACAGGCGGAAACACCATATATTTT. Translated: CASSLGTGGNTIYF.

The chain links TRBV21-1 to TRBJ2-7; TRBD2 is the table's D call, not checked against the DNA. TRBV21-1 has pseudogene status. This CDR3 spans 17 amino acids. This chain's CDR3 is CASSLKLRVEIPYEQYF. In DNA, the CDR3 is TGTGCCAGCAGCCTAAAACTCCGGGTAGAGATCCCCTACGAGCAGTACTTC.

This chain connects TRBV6-5 to TRBJ2-1, with TRBD2 identical over 8 bases. This CDR3 is 13 amino acids long. Germline CDR1 MNHEY, CDR2 SVGAGI. The junction had 2 bases not matched to a gene; V was cut back by 4 bases and J by 6 bases. The CDR3 is CASSLAGLNEQFF. CDR3 bases: TGTGCCAGCAGTTTAGCGGGACTCAATGAGCAGTTCTTC.

This clone was seen only a few times. This chain joins TRBV18 and TRBJ2-2; 7 nucleotides match TRBD2. Trimming cost V 2 bases and J 2 bases; bases outside gene matches: 2. There are 15 residues in the CDR3. CDR1 and CDR2 from the germline V gene are KGHSH and LQKENI. The CDR3 sequence is CASSPEGLNTGELFF. DNA for the CDR3: TGTGCCAGCTCACCAGAGGGACTAAACACCGGGGAGCTGTTTTTT.

The V gene is TRBV4-1, the J gene TRBJ1-2, with 7 bases fitting TRBD1. Germline values: CDR1 MGHRA, CDR2 YSYEKL. J gave up 3 bases and V 4 bases, and 2 bases lay outside the gene matches. This CDR3 spans 13 amino acids. The CDR3 DNA sequence: TGCGCCAGCAGCCTAACAGGGGACTATGGCTACACCTTC. Residues: CASSLTGDYGYTF.

This chain connects TRBV9 to TRBJ2-1, with 7 bases fitting TRBD2. In germline, CDR1 is SGDLS, CDR2 YYNGEE. The CDR3 runs 16 residues. V dropped 3 bases and J dropped 4; count of bases not matched to a gene: 10. This CDR3 is CASSEGLLGGYNEQFF. The CDR3 nucleotides read TGTGCCAGCAGCGAGGGACTACTGGGGGGTTACAATGAGCAGTTCTTC.

The J gene is TRBJ2-7, the V gene TRBV11-1, with D unclear. Germline V gene sequence: CDR1 SGHAT, CDR2 FQDESV (reference sequence). V lost 1 base and J lost 4, with 5 bases in between. The CDR3 consists of 12 residues. CDR3 nucleotide sequence: TGTGCCAGCAGCTTAGTAGGATACGAGCAGTACTTC. It encodes CASSLVGYEQYF.

The J gene is TRBJ2-1, the V gene TRBV27; D unclear. Per the germline V gene, CDR1 is MNHEY and CDR2 is SMNVEV (reference sequence). This CDR3 has 16 amino acids. The V end was cut by 5 bases, the J end by 6 bases, with 20 bases between. The DNA of the CDR3 is TGTGCCAGCAGTCGTCTAGTTGTATCTGTTAGCAATGAGCAGTTCTTC. Translation: CASSRLVVSVSNEQFF.

This clone was seen only a few times. This chain joins TRBV27 and TRBJ1-2, with D perhaps matching TRBD1 (5 bases). From germline, CDR1 is MNHEY and CDR2 SMNVEV (reference sequence). V was pared by 2 bases and J by 3 bases, with 7 bases between. The length of the CDR3 is 13 residues. The CDR3 nucleotides are TGTGCCAGCAGTTTAAGGGGCTACTATGGCTACACCTTC. This codes for CASSLRGYYGYTF.

CDR3 DNA sequence: TGTGCCAGCAGCTTAGAGCGGCGGGAGATCTACGAGCAGTACTTC. It encodes CASSLERREIYEQYF. The chain recombines TRBV7-6 with TRBJ2-7; TRBD2 agrees at 7 bases. CDR3 length equals 15 residues. Germline V gene data show CDR1 as SGHVS and CDR2 as FNYEAQ. V lost 1 base and J lost 3; bases outside the gene matches: 6.

The chain recombines TRBV19 with TRBJ1-1; 8 bases align to TRBD1. CDR1 is LNHDA and CDR2 is SQIVND in the germline V gene (reference sequence). Trimming removed 5 bases from V and 5 bases from J; junction bases left unmatched: 7. The CDR3 runs 14 residues. CDR3: CASSPDRGFTEAFF. The DNA for the CDR3 is TGTGCCAGTAGTCCTGACAGGGGATTTACTGAAGCTTTCTTT. Together with reference TRBV19 and TRBJ1-1, the CDR3 gives the full variable domain: DGGITQSPKYLFRKEGQNVTLSCEQNLNHDAMYWYRQDPGQGLRLIYYSQIVNDFQKGDIAEGYSVSREKKESFPLTVTSAQKNPTAFYLCASSPDRGFTEAFFGQGTRLTVV.